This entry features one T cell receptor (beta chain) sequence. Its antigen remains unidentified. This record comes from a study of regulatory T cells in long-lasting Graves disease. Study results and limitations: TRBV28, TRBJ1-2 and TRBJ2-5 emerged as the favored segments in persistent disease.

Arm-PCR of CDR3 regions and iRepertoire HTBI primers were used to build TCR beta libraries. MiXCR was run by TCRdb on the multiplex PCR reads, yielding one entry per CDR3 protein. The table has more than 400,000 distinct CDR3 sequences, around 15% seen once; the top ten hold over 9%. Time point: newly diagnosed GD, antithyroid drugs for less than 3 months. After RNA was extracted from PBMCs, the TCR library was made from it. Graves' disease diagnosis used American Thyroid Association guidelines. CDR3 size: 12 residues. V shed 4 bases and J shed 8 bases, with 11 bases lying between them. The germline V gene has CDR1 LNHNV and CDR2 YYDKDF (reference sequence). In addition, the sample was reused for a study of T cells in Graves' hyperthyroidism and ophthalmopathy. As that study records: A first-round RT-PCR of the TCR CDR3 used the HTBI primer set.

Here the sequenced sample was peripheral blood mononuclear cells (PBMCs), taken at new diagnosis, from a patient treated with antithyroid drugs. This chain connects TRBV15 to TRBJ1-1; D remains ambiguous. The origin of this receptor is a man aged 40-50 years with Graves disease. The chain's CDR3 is CATSKPPGEAFF. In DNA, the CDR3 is TGTGCCACCAGCAAACCCCCGGGGGAAGCTTTCTTT. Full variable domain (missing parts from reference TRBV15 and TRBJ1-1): DAMVIQNPRYQVTQFGKPVTLSCSQTLNHNVMYWYQQKSSQAPKLLFHYYDKDFNNEADTPDNFQSRRPNTSFCFLDIRSPGLGDTAMYLCATSKPPGEAFFGQGTRLTVV.